The 3 T cell receptor beta chains in this list originate from one sample, sequenced in a study of post-analysis software for immune sequencing data. Unique molecular identifiers were carried by the TCR beta cDNA libraries. TCRdb called the PCR reads again in MiXCR, with one record for every CDR3 protein. The sample carries 740,000 or so distinct CDR3 sequences, roughly 50% recorded once. Their target antigens are unknown. The study, taken as a whole, reports: Patients had higher frequencies than controls of five TRBV segments, including TRBV5-6, TRBV5-1 and TRBV20-1.

Sequencing was done on a sample of blood. The receptors derive from a girl between 10 and 17 years old with multiple sclerosis.

The table lists this clonotype with a few counts. V usage is TRBV7-9 and J usage is TRBJ2-5; 11 nucleotides line up with TRBD2. The DNA matches TRBJ2-7 better at its end, which makes the J call doubtful. CDR3 length equals 14 residues. Germline values: CDR1 SEHNR, CDR2 FQNEAQ (reference sequence). The DNA of the CDR3 is TGTGCCAGCAGCTCGACTAGCGGGATCTACGAGCAGTACTTC. This encodes CASSSTSGIYEQYF.

This chain joins TRBV4-1 and TRBJ2-2, with D perhaps matching TRBD1 or TRBD2 (5 bases each). Germline values: CDR1 MGHRA, CDR2 YSYEKL. V shed 4 bases and J shed 1 base, with 13 bases lying between them. This CDR3 is 16 amino acids long. CDR3 sequence reads: CASSLDPGGNTGELFF. For the CDR3, the DNA is TGCGCCAGCAGCCTCGATCCTGGGGGGAACACCGGGGAGCTGTTTTTT.

The chain links TRBV3-1 to TRBJ1-2; 8 positions agree with TRBD1. The CDR3 sequence is 15 residues long. The J segment lost 7 bases and the V segment lost 2 bases, leaving 9 bases of the junction unmatched. CDR1 and CDR2 from the germline V gene are LGHDT and YNNKEL (reference sequence). The CDR3: CASSQSLGQGLGYTF. The CDR3 DNA sequence: TGTGCCAGCAGCCAAAGTTTAGGACAGGGTCTTGGCTACACCTTC.